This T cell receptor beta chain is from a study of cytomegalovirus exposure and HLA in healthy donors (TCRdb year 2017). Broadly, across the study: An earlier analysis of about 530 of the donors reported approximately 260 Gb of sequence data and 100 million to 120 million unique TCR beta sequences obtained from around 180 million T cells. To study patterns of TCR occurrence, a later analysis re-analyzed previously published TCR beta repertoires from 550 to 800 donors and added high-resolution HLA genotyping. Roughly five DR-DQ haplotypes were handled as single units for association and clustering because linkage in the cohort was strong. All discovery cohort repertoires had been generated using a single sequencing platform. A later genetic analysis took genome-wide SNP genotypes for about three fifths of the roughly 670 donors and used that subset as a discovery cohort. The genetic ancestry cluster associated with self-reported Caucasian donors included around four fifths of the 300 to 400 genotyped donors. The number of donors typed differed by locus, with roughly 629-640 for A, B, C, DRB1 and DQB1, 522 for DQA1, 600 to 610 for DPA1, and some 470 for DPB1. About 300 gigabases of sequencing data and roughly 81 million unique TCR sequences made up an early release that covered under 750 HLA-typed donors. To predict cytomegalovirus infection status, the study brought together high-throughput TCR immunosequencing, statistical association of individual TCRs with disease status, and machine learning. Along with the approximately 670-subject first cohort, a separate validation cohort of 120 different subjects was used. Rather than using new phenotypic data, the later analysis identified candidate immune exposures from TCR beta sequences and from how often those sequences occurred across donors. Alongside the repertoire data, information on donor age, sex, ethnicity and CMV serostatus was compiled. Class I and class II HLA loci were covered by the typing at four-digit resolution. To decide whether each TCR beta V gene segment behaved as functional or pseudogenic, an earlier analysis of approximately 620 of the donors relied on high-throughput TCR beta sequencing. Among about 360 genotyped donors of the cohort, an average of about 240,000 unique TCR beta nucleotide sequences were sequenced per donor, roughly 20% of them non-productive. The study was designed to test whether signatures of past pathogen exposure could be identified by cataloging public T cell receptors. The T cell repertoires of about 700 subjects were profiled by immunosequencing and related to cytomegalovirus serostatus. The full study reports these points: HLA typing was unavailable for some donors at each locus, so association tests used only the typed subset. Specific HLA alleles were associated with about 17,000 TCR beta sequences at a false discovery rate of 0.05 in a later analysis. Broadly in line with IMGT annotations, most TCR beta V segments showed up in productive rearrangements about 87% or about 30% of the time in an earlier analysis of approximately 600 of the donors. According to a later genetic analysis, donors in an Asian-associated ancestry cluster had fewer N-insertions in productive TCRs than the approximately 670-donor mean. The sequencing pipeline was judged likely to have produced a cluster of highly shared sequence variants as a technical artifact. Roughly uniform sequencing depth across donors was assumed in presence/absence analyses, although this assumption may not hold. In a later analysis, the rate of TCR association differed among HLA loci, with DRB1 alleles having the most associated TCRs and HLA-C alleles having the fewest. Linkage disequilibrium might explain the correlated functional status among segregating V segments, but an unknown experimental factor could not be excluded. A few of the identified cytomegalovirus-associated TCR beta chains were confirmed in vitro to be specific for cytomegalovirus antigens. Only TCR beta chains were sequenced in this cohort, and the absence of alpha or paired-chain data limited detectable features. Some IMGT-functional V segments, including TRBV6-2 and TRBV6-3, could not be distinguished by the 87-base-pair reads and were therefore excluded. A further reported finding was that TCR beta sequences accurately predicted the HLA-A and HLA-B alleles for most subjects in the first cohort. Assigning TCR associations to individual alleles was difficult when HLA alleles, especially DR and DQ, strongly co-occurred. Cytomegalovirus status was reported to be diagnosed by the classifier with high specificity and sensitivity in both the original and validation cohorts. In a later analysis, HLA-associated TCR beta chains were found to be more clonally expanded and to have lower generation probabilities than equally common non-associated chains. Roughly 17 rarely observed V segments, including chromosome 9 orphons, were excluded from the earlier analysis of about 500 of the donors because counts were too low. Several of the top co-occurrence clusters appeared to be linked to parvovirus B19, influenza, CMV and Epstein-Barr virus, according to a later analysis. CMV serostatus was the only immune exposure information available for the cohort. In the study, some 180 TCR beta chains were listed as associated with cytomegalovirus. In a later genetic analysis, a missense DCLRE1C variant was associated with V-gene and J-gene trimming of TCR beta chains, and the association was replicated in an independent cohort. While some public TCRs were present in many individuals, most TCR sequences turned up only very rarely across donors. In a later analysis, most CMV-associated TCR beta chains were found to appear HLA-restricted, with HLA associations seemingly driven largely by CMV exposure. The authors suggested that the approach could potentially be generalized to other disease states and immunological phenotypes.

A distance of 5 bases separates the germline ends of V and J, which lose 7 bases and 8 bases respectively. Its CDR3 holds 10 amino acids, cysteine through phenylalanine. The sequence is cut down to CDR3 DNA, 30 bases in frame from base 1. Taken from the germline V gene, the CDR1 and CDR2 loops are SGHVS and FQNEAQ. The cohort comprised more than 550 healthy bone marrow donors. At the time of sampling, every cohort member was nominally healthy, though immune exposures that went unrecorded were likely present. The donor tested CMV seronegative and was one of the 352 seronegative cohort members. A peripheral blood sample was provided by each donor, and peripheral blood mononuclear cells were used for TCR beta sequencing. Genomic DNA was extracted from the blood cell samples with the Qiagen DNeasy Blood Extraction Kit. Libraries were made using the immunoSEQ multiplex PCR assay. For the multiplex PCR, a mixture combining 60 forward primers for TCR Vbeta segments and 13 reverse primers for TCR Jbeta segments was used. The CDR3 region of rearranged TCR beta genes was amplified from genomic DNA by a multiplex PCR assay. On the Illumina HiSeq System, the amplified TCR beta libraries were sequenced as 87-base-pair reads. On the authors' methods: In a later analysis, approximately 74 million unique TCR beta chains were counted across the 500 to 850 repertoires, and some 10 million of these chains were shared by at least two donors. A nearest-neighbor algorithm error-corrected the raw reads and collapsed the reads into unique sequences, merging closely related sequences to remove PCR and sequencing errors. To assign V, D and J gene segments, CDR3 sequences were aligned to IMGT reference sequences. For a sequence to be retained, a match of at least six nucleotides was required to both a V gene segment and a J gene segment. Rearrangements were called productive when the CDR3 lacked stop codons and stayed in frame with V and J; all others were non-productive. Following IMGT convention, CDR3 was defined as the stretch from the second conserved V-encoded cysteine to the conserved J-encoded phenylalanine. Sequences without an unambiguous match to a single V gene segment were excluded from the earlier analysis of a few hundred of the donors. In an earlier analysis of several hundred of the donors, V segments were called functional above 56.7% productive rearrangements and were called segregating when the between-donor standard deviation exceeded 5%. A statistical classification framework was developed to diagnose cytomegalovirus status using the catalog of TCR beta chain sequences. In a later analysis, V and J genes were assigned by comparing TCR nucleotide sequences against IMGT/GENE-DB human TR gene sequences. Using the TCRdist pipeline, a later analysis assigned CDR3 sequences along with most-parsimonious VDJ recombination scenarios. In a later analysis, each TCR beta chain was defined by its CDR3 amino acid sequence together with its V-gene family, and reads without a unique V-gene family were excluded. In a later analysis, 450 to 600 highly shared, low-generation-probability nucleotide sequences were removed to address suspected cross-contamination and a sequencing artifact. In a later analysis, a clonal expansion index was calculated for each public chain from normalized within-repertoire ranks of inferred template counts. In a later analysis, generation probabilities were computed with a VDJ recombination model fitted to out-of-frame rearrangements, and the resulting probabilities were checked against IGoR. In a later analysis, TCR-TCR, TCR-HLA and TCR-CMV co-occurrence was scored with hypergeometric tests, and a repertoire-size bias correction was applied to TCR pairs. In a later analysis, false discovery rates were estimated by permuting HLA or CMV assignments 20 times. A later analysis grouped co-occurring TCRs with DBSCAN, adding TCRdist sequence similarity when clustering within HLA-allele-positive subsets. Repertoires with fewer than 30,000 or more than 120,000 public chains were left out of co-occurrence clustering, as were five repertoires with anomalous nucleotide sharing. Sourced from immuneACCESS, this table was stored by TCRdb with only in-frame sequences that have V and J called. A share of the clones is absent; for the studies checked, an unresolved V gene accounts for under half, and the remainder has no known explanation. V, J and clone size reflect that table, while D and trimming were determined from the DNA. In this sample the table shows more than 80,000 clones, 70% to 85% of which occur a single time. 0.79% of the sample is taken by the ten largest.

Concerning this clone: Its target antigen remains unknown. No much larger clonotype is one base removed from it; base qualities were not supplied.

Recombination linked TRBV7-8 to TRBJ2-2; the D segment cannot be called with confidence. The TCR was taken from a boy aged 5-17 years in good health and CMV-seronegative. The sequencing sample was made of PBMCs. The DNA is TGTGCCAGCACCCGGGGGGAGCTGTTTTTT. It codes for CASTRGELFF.